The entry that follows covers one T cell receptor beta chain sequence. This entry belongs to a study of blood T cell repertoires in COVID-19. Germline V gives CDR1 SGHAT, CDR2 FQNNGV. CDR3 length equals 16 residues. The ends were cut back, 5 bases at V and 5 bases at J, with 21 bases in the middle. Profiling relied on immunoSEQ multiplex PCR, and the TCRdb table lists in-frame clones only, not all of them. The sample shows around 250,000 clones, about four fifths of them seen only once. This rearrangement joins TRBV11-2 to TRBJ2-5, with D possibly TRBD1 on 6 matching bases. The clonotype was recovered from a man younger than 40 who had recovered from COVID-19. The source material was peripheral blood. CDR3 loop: CASSPPSLQGSETQYF. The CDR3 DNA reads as TGTGCCAGCAGCCCCCCCTCGCTACAGGGTAGTGAGACCCAGTACTTC.